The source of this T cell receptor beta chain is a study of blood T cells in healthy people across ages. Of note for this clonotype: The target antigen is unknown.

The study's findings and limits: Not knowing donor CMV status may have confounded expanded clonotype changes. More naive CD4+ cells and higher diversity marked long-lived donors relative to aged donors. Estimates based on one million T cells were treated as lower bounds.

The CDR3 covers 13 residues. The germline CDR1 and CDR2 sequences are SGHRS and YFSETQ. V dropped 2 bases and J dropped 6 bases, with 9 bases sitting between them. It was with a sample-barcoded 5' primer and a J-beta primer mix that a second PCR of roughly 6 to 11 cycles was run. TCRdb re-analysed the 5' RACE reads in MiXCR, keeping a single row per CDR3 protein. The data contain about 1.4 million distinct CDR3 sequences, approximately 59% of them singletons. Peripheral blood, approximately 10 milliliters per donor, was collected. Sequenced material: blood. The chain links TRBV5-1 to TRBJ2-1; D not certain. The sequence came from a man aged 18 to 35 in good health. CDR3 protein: CASSFLGLNEQFF. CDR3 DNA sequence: TGCGCCAGCAGCTTTCTGGGCCTCAATGAGCAGTTCTTC.